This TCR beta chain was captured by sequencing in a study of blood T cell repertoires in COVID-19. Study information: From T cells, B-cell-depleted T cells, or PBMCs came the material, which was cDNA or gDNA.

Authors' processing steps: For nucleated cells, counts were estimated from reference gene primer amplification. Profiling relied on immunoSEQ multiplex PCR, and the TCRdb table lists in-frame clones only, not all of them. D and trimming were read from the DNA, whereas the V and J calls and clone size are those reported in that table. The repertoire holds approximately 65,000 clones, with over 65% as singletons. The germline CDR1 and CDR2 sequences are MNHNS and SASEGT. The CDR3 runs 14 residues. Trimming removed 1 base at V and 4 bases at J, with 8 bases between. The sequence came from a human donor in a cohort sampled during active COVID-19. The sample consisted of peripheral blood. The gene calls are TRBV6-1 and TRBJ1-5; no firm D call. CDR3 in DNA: TGTGCCAGCAGTGAAGTCAGTATGAATCAGCCCCAGCATTTT. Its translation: CASSEVSMNQPQHF.